This T cell receptor beta chain was observed in a study of T cell changes during pregnancy in multiple sclerosis. Profiled with immunoSEQ multiplex PCR; TCRdb holds only in-frame clones, not every one. The sample lists about 24,000 clones; more than 90% were seen once. V was shortened by 3 bases and J by 3 bases, with 14 bases between the two germline ends. CDR3 length: 15 amino acids. Germline V gives CDR1 SGHVS, CDR2 FQNEAQ. The chain is built from TRBV7-8 and TRBJ1-1; D is unresolved. Specimen: CD8+ T cells from peripheral blood mononuclear cells, collected in the third trimester of pregnancy. The clonotype was recovered from a female donor in good health, enrolled as a control in a pregnancy study. The CDR3 sequence is CASSFTILPYTEAFF. CDR3 sequence (DNA): TGTGCCAGCAGCTTTACTATCCTGCCATACACTGAAGCTTTCTTT.